This TCR beta chain is from a study of CD8 T cells in ankylosing spondylitis. Study-wide points: One TCR beta motif, made up of eight highly homologous variants, appeared characteristic of ankylosing spondylitis blood. Reportedly, disease-linked clones are significantly enriched in ankylosing spondylitis patients' matched synovial fluid. Reactive arthritis synovial fluid and blood were previously reported to contain some motif variants.

Germline CDR1 SQVTM, CDR2 ANQGSEA. The CDR3 sequence is 13 residues long. The V end was cut by 4 bases, the J end by 0 bases, with 9 bases between. Preparation of TCR beta libraries was done by quantitative 5'-RACE with molecular barcodes. TCRdb independently ran MiXCR on the 5' RACE reads; one entry per CDR3 protein. The sample shows 250,000 to 300,000 distinct CDR3 sequences, 15% to 20% of them seen only once. This clonotype was seen at least ten times. Its antigen is undetermined. Sample: blood, either unsorted or a sorted T cell fraction (not recorded which). This TCR was recovered from a male donor with ankylosing spondylitis or in good health (not recorded which). The chain has TRBV29-1 and TRBJ1-2; D call uncertain. DNA for the CDR3: TGCAGCGTTGCCCTAGGCTCTAACTATGGCTACACCTTC. This encodes CSVALGSNYGYTF.